Detailed here is one T cell receptor (beta chain). The sample comes from a study of control samples from healthy donors and cancer patients. Germline-derived CDR1 and CDR2 are MNHEY and SVGAGI. CDR3 length: 14 amino acids. V was trimmed by 5 bases and J by 0 bases, leaving 11 bases between them. TCRdb keeps only in-frame clones here, not all; method: immunoSEQ multiplex PCR. The data contain about 170,000 clones, 91% of them singletons. This clonotype was sampled from a woman in her twenties or thirties in good health. Sequenced sample: blood. The chain has TRBV6-5 and TRBJ2-7; the D is unclear. Written as DNA, the CDR3 is TGTGCCAGCAGTCCCCTATACGGCTCCTACGAGCAGTACTTC. Amino acids: CASSPLYGSYEQYF.